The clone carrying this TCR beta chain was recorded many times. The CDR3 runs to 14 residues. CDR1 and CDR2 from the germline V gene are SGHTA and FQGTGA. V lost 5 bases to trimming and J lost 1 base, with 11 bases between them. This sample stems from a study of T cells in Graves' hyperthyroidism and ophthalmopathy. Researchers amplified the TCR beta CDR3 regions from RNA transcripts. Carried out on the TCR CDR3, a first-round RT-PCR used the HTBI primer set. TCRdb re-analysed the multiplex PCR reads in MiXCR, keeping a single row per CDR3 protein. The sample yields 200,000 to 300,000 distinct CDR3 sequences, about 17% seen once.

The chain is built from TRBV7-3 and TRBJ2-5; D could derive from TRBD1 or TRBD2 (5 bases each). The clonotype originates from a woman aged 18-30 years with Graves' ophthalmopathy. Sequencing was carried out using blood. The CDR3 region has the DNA TGTGCCAGCAGCCCGAGAGGGGTCCAAGAGACCCAGTACTTC. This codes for CASSPRGVQETQYF.